This TCR beta chain emerged from a study of T cell responses to AZD1222 COVID-19 vaccine. Regarding the study as a whole: White British donors predominated, females outnumbered males, and clonal diversity was possibly underestimated.

Notes on this clone: Its antigen is currently unknown.

J gave up 3 bases and V 1 base, and 6 bases lay outside the gene matches. The CDR3 has 16 residues. Germline lookup yields CDR1 SGHVS and CDR2 FQNEAQ. Data came from immunoSEQ multiplex PCR; TCRdb stores just in-frame clones and leaves some out. The sample carries around 100,000 clones, about 88% recorded once. The chain uses TRBV7-8 and TRBJ1-1; TRBD1 matches 9 bases. The TCR sequence derives from an adult in good health. Sequencing was performed on peripheral blood, taken on day 0 of AZD1222 vaccination. CDR3 residues: CASSLGDRVAYTEAFF. The CDR3 DNA reads as TGTGCCAGCAGCTTAGGGGACAGGGTGGCGTACACTGAAGCTTTCTTT. The complete variable domain, with remaining parts taken from reference TRBV7-8 and TRBJ1-1, reads GAGVSQSPRYKVAKRGQDVALRCDPISGHVSLFWYQQALGQGPEFLTYFQNEAQLDKSGLPSDRFFAERPEGSVSTLKIQRTQQEDSAVYLCASSLGDRVAYTEAFFGQGTRLTVV.